The 32 T cell receptor beta chains below were found in one sample sequenced in a study of OX40 agonist ivuxolimab in advanced cancers. TCRdb's table, derived via immunoSEQ multiplex PCR, lists solely in-frame clones and lacks some. The sample carries 70,000 to 85,000 clones, more than 85% recorded once. The material sequenced was CD4+ or CD8+ T cells sorted from blood, taken in a trial of the OX40 agonist ivuxolimab. Receptors originate from an adult with an advanced solid tumor such as melanoma, head and neck, liver or kidney cancer.

The rearrangement joins TRBV25-1 to TRBJ2-7; no clear D. Trimming stripped 7 bases from V and 6 bases from J, with 13 bases between. Germline CDR1 MGHDK, CDR2 SYGVNS. The CDR3 is 12 residues long. The CDR3 is CASNRGVGEQYF. DNA of the CDR3: TGTGCCAGCAACAGAGGAGTGGGCGAGCAGTACTTC.

V is TRBV15 and J is TRBJ2-1; D might be TRBD2 (6 bases). Germline lookup yields CDR1 LNHNV and CDR2 YYDKDF (reference sequence). V lost 1 base and J 4 bases, leaving 11 bases between the germline ends. This CDR3 is 15 amino acids long. CDR3 nucleotides: TGTGCCACCAGCAGAGTGGCGGGACCTTACAATGAGCAGTTCTTC. Its protein is CATSRVAGPYNEQFF.

This sequence joins TRBV7-8 and TRBJ2-7; D remains ambiguous. This CDR3 is built from 14 residues. Per the germline V gene, CDR1 is SGHVS and CDR2 is FQNEAQ. The V gene lost 4 bases and the J gene lost 3 bases, with 13 bases spanning the gap. DNA of the CDR3: TGTGCCAGCAGCTCGACCTTAGGATTCTACGAGCAGTACTTC. This encodes CASSSTLGFYEQYF.

This chain connects TRBV6-1 to TRBJ2-5, with D hard to call. Deletions cut 9 bases from V and 2 bases from J, with 10 bases between. This CDR3 region has 12 residues. CDR1 is MNHNS, CDR2 SASEGT, per germline. CDR3 bases: TGTGCCAGGCACAGAAAACAAGAGACCCAGTACTTC. Its translation: CARHRKQETQYF.

V and J are TRBV7-2 and TRBJ2-7; 7 nucleotides match TRBD2. CDR1 is SGHTA, CDR2 FQGNSA, per germline. J was trimmed by 0 bases and V by 2 bases; bases with no gene match: 13. This CDR3 has 18 amino acids. The CDR3 DNA follows: TGTGCCAGCAGCTTAACAGGAAGAGCGGGGAAGAGCTCCTACGAGCAGTACTTC. Translated: CASSLTGRAGKSSYEQYF. The whole variable domain, filled in from reference TRBV7-2 and TRBJ2-7, reads GAGVSQSPSNKVTEKGKDVELRCDPISGHTALYWYRQSLGQGLEFLIYFQGNSAPDKSGLPSDRFSAERTGGSVSTLTIQRTQQEDSAVYLCASSLTGRAGKSSYEQYFGPGTRLTVT.

CDR3 DNA: TGTGCCAGCAAACTCTACGGACAGGGGGATGAAAAACTGTTTTTT. This codes for CASKLYGQGDEKLFF. The chain employs TRBV28 and TRBJ1-4; 10 positions match TRBD1. CDR3 size: 15 residues. The V gene end was trimmed by 7 bases and the J gene end by 6 bases; junction bases not matched to a gene: 8. Germline V gives CDR1 MDHEN, CDR2 SYDVKM.

The rearrangement uses TRBV9 and TRBJ2-3, with a weak D call TRBD2 (6 bases). Trimming left V 2 bases short and J 2 bases short, with 12 bases between. The CDR3 extends over 15 amino acids. CDR1 is SGDLS and CDR2 is YYNGEE in the germline V gene. The DNA for the CDR3 is TGTGCCAGCAGCGTTTTACCGGGGGACACAGATACGCAGTATTTT. Amino acid sequence: CASSVLPGDTDTQYF.

CDR3 in DNA: TGCGCCAGCAGTGACCATGGACCCGCCAGCTCCTACGAGCAGTACTTC. Its protein product is CASSDHGPASSYEQYF. V and J are TRBV10-1 and TRBJ2-7; D unresolved. The V gene lost 3 bases and the J gene lost 0 bases, with 15 bases spanning the gap. This CDR3 has 16 amino acids. CDR1 is WNHNN, CDR2 SYGVQD, per germline (reference sequence).

The J gene is TRBJ2-1, the V gene TRBV7-2; 13 bases are shared with TRBD2. There are 16 residues in the CDR3. The V gene's germline CDR1 is SGHTA and CDR2 FQGNSA. Unmatched junction bases numbered 6, after V lost 0 bases and J lost 10 bases. CDR3 in DNA: TGTGCCAGCAGCTTAGCCGGACTAGCGGGAGCAAACGAGCAGTTCTTC. Translated: CASSLAGLAGANEQFF.

The rearrangement joins TRBV11-2 to TRBJ2-3; TRBD2 aligns across 7 bases. With V trimmed by 0 bases and J by 3 bases, 6 bases remained unmatched. The CDR3 is 16 amino acids. The germline gives CDR1 SGHAT, CDR2 FQNNGV. The CDR3 reads CASSLDLGLETDTQYF. The CDR3 DNA follows: TGTGCCAGCAGCTTAGATTTAGGACTAGAAACAGATACGCAGTATTTT.

This clone has only one observation. V gene TRBV7-9 combines with J gene TRBJ1-2; D is possibly TRBD1 (6 bases). This CDR3 has 14 amino acids. The V end lost 4 bases, the J end lost 8 bases, and 17 bases lay between the germline ends. Germline-derived CDR1 and CDR2 are SEHNR and FQNEAQ (reference sequence). The CDR3 loop is CASSSQGLMMGYTF. CDR3 sequence (DNA): TGTGCCAGCAGCTCACAGGGATTAATGATGGGCTACACCTTC.

This chain connects TRBV5-1 to TRBJ2-1; the match to TRBD2 covers 11 bases. From germline, CDR1 is SGHRS and CDR2 YFSETQ. There are 16 residues in the CDR3. The V gene end was trimmed by 1 base and the J gene end by 7 bases; junction bases not matched to a gene: 7. In nucleotides, the CDR3 is TGCGCCAGCAGCTTGCCCCAACTAGCGGGAGTAAATGAGCAGTTCTTC. It specifies CASSLPQLAGVNEQFF.

The rearrangement links TRBV7-2 to TRBJ1-6; weak D call: TRBD1 (5 bases). Germline-derived CDR1 and CDR2 are SGHTA and FQGNSA. V was cut by 1 base and J by 18 bases, with 19 bases left in between. The CDR3 sequence is 14 residues long. CDR3 nucleotides: TGTGCCAGCAGCTTAGGGGCAGGGCCCGTCGCGGACCACTTT. It specifies CASSLGAGPVADHF.

This chain connects TRBV19 to TRBJ2-1, with TRBD2 matching over 9 bases. Germline assignment: CDR1 LNHDA and CDR2 SQIVND (reference sequence). This CDR3 is built from 16 residues. The V segment lost 3 bases and the J segment 0 bases; nucleotides outside the gene matches: 3. This CDR3 reads CASSIPSGVSYNEQFF. CDR3 coding DNA: TGTGCCAGTAGTATCCCTAGCGGGGTCTCCTACAATGAGCAGTTCTTC.

This clone has just a few counts. The CDR3 bases are TGCGCCAGCAGCCAAGAAAGGACTTCCAACTCCTACAATGAGCAGTTCTTC. It is translated as CASSQERTSNSYNEQFF. The J gene is TRBJ2-1, the V gene TRBV4-3; the D gene is possibly TRBD2 (5 bases). Germline values: CDR1 LGHNA, CDR2 YSLEER. This CDR3 has 17 residues. Deletions cut 0 bases from V and 0 bases from J, with 12 bases between.

J is TRBJ1-2 and V is TRBV18; D uncertain. Trimming took 2 bases from V and 2 from J, leaving 6 bases between them. Per germline, CDR1 KGHSH and CDR2 LQKENI. CDR3 length: 13 residues. CDR3 in DNA: TGTGCCAGCTCACCAAAGGGAAACTATGGCTACACCTTC. Translating it yields CASSPKGNYGYTF.

The chain has TRBV27 and TRBJ2-7; 7 positions match TRBD2. CDR1 and CDR2 (germline): MNHEY, SMNVEV (reference sequence). The V and J ends lost 5 bases and 2 bases, in that order; junction bases with no gene match: 9. CDR3 length: 15 residues. The CDR3 is CASSPTGGRPYEQYF. Here the CDR3 DNA reads TGTGCCAGCAGTCCAACGGGAGGAAGACCCTACGAGCAGTACTTC.

The chain employs TRBV4-3 and TRBJ2-1, with TRBD2 matching over 7 bases. Germline CDR1 and CDR2: LGHNA and YSLEER. The CDR3 spans 13 residues. V dropped 3 bases and J dropped 14; count of bases not matched to a gene: 10. The CDR3 DNA sequence: TGCGCCAGCAGCCATGAGGTAGGGCGGGAGAAGTTCTTC. Translated: CASSHEVGREKFF.

Here the CDR3 reads CASSLASGTGGYEQYF. CDR3 sequence (DNA): TGTGCCAGTAGTCTTGCTTCCGGGACAGGGGGCTACGAGCAGTACTTC. This rearrangement joins TRBV19 to TRBJ2-7, with TRBD1 matching over 11 bases. Per germline, CDR1 LNHDA and CDR2 SQIVND (reference sequence). V lost 5 bases, J lost 3 bases, and 9 bases stayed unmatched. This CDR3 is 16 amino acids long. Combining the CDR3 with reference TRBV19 and TRBJ2-7 gives the whole variable domain DGGITQSPKYLFRKEGQNVTLSCEQNLNHDAMYWYRQDPGQGLRLIYYSQIVNDFQKGDIAEGYSVSREKKESFPLTVTSAQKNPTAFYLCASSLASGTGGYEQYFGPGTRLTVT.

The V gene is TRBV5-1, the J gene TRBJ1-3; D is possibly TRBD1 (5 bases). Per the germline V gene, CDR1 is SGHRS and CDR2 is YFSETQ. This CDR3 has 14 amino acids. Trimming cost V 4 bases and J 2 bases, with 10 bases left between them. This CDR3 reads CASSATVAGNTIYF. The CDR3 DNA reads TGCGCCAGCAGCGCGACAGTAGCTGGAAACACCATATATTTT.

The V and J genes are TRBV2 and TRBJ2-5; D uncertain. Trimming left V 6 bases short and J 2 bases short, with 4 bases between. There are 11 residues in the CDR3. Per germline, CDR1 SNHLY and CDR2 FYNNEI. CDR3 protein: CASSLQETQYF. The CDR3 coding sequence is TGTGCCAGCAGCTTACAAGAGACCCAGTACTTC.

V and J are TRBV6-5 and TRBJ2-1, with D maybe TRBD2 (6 bases). V shed 5 bases and J shed 0 bases, with 11 bases lying between them. The CDR3 has 15 residues. Germline V CDR1 and CDR2: MNHEY, SVGAGI. This chain's CDR3 is CASSRSGSSYNEQFF. CDR3 bases: TGTGCCAGCAGTCGTAGCGGTAGCTCCTACAATGAGCAGTTCTTC.

V usage is TRBV28 and J usage is TRBJ2-7, with TRBD1 matching 7 bases. Germline V gene lookup returns CDR1 MDHEN and CDR2 SYDVKM. CDR3 length: 15 residues. Germline trimming cut 6 bases from V and 0 bases from J; bases unmatched to any gene: 8. CDR3 bases: TGTGCCAGCAGCTACGACAGGGTAAGCTCCTACGAGCAGTACTTC. It codes for CASSYDRVSSYEQYF.

This clone has just one count. The chain couples TRBV11-3 to TRBJ2-5; D possibly corresponds to TRBD1 (6 bases). Trimming removed 1 base at V and 1 base at J, with 13 bases between. There are 16 residues in the CDR3. The germline V gene encodes CDR1 SGHNT and CDR2 YENEEA. The CDR3: CASSLGVGTRQETQYF. CDR3 bases: TGTGCCAGCAGCTTAGGTGTGGGGACACGCCAAGAGACCCAGTACTTC.

The gene calls are TRBV5-1 and TRBJ2-1; D remains unclear. Trimming removed 4 bases from V and 0 bases from J, with 14 bases in between. This CDR3 is built from 16 residues. Germline loops: CDR1 SGHRS, CDR2 YFSETQ. The DNA for the CDR3 is TGCGCCAGCAGCCCGGAAGCAGTCAACTCCTACAATGAGCAGTTCTTC. Translating gives CASSPEAVNSYNEQFF.

The chain recombines TRBV29-1 with TRBJ1-1, with D possibly TRBD1 on 5 matching bases. The CDR3 contains 13 residues. Trimming removed 7 bases from V and 1 base from J, with 13 bases in between. From germline, CDR1 is SQVTM and CDR2 ANQGSEA. The CDR3 reads CSAPGPSNTEAFF. The CDR3 DNA sequence: TGCAGCGCGCCGGGACCATCGAACACTGAAGCTTTCTTT.

The chain links TRBV11-1 to TRBJ2-2, with D possibly matching TRBD1 (5 bases). The V and J ends lost 1 base and 5 bases respectively, with 14 bases between them. The CDR3 contains 16 residues. Germline CDR1 reads SGHAT; CDR2 reads FQDESV (reference sequence). The CDR3 sequence is CASSLGPRVETGELFF. As DNA, the CDR3 is TGTGCCAGCAGCTTAGGCCCCAGGGTGGAGACCGGGGAGCTGTTTTTT.

The genes are TRBV27 and TRBJ1-1, with 9 bases that match TRBD1. From germline, CDR1 is MNHEY and CDR2 SMNVEV (reference sequence). The CDR3 is 15 amino acids. The ends lost 6 bases at V and 1 base at J; junction bases unmatched: 6. The CDR3, as DNA: TGTGCCAGCAGGCCACAGGGGGCGCAGAACACTGAAGCTTTCTTT. Its protein is CASRPQGAQNTEAFF.

This chain connects TRBV5-1 to TRBJ1-6; TRBD1 might be the D (5 bases). Germline assignment: CDR1 SGHRS and CDR2 YFSETQ. Trimming shortened V by 4 bases and J by 10 bases, and 21 bases separated the two germline ends. CDR3 length: 16 amino acids. As DNA, the CDR3 is TGCGCCAGCAGCCCAGCAATTGGGGGGGGTAGATCACCCCTCCACTTT. It encodes CASSPAIGGGRSPLHF.

V is TRBV7-9 and J is TRBJ2-4; a possible D gene is TRBD1 (5 bases). The CDR3 has 13 residues. Germline V gene sequence: CDR1 SEHNR, CDR2 FQNEAQ (reference sequence). Deletions cut 5 bases from V and 6 bases from J, with 11 bases between. CDR3 amino acids: CASSPPTVNIQYF. CDR3 in DNA: TGTGCCAGCAGCCCCCCGACAGTAAACATTCAGTACTTC.

This rearrangement joins TRBV7-9 to TRBJ2-3, with 11 bases lining up with TRBD2. This CDR3 is built from 18 residues. With 2 bases clipped from V and 0 bases from J, the junction kept 7 bases outside the gene matches. CDR1 is SEHNR, CDR2 FQNEAQ, per germline (reference sequence). The DNA of the CDR3 is TGTGCCAGCAGCTTATCGGGGGGACTAGCGGTTAGCACAGATACGCAGTATTTT. It encodes CASSLSGGLAVSTDTQYF.

The gene calls are TRBV5-1 and TRBJ2-1; a possible D gene is TRBD1 (6 bases). Trimming shortened V by 0 bases and J by 1 base, and 11 bases separated the two germline ends. Germline assignment: CDR1 SGHRS and CDR2 YFSETQ. The CDR3 has 16 residues. The CDR3 sequence is CASSLEGVGSYNEQFF. In DNA, the CDR3 is TGCGCCAGCAGCTTGGAGGGGGTGGGATCCTACAATGAGCAGTTCTTC.